This is a list of T cell receptor beta chains from one sample in a study of cytomegalovirus exposure and HLA in healthy donors. Generated by immunoSEQ multiplex PCR, the TCRdb table keeps only in-frame clones and is missing some. The sample lists approximately 200,000 clones; about 93% were seen once. Sequenced: PBMCs. These receptors were obtained from a woman aged 18-29 years in good health and CMV-seronegative. The CDR3 runs from the conserved cysteine through the conserved F or W. The D gene is left open where the match is weak. Only some rows state a clone size, as once, few, many or a class for expanded clones.

abundance	v_gene	j_gene	d_gene	CDR3aa	CDR3nt
NA	TRBV21-1	TRBJ2-1	NA	CASSLLLGGGEQFF	TGTGCCAGCAGCCTCCTACTCGGGGGGGGTGAGCAGTTCTTC
NA	TRBV5-1	TRBJ2-7	TRBD1	CASSPGQDPYEQYF	TGCGCCAGCAGCCCCGGACAGGACCCCTACGAGCAGTACTTC
NA	TRBV30	TRBJ2-1	TRBD2	CAWSVLASGNEQFF	TGTGCCTGGAGTGTATTGGCTAGCGGCAATGAGCAGTTCTTC
NA	TRBV11-2	TRBJ1-2	TRBD1	CASSFNLGQGDYGYTF	TGTGCCAGCAGCTTTAATCTGGGCCAGGGGGACTATGGCTACACCTTC
once	TRBV9	TRBJ1-1	NA	CASSVGGQMNTEAFF	TGTGCCAGCAGCGTAGGAGGGCAGATGAACACTGAAGCTTTCTTT
NA	TRBV29-1	TRBJ2-6	TRBD1	CSVERQGAVSGANVLTF	TGCAGCGTTGAACGGCAGGGGGCCGTCTCTGGGGCCAACGTCCTGACTTTC
NA	TRBV5-1	TRBJ1-1	NA	CASSSGGGGGTEAFF	TGCGCCAGCAGCTCCGGAGGCGGGGGAGGCACTGAAGCTTTCTTT
NA	TRBV11-2	TRBJ1-1	TRBD1	CASSLDHSGGLRQGAFF	TGTGCCAGCAGCTTAGATCATTCCGGGGGTCTCCGACAGGGAGCTTTCTTT
NA	TRBV5-1	TRBJ2-3	NA	CASSLPQAKDTQYF	TGCGCCAGCAGCTTGCCGCAGGCAAAAGATACGCAGTATTTT
NA	TRBV12-5	TRBJ1-1	TRBD1	CASGLGATGESEAFF	TGTGCTAGTGGTTTGGGGGCCACAGGGGAATCTGAAGCTTTCTTT
NA	TRBV25-1	TRBJ2-1	NA	CASSDLRGTTYNEQFF	TGTGCCAGCAGTGACCTTAGGGGGACTACTTACAATGAGCAGTTCTTC
NA	TRBV19	TRBJ2-7	TRBD1	CASSITSGQGSEQYF	TGTGCCAGTAGTATAACTTCGGGACAGGGTTCCGAGCAGTACTTC
NA	TRBV5-1	TRBJ2-7	TRBD1	CASSLDRAYEQYF	TGCGCCAGCAGCTTAGACAGGGCGTACGAGCAGTACTTC
few	TRBV7-2	TRBJ2-2	NA	CASSSFWGHSTGELFF	TGTGCCAGCAGCAGCTTTTGGGGCCATAGCACCGGGGAGCTGTTTTTT
NA	TRBV4-1	TRBJ1-1	NA	CASSPLVGVNTEAFF	TGCGCCAGCAGCCCTCTAGTTGGAGTGAACACTGAAGCTTTCTTT
NA	TRBV11-2	TRBJ2-3	NA	CASTPPYHRATDTQYF	TGTGCCAGCACTCCCCCCTACCATAGAGCCACAGATACGCAGTATTTT
NA	TRBV10-1	TRBJ2-7	TRBD1	CASSPSGGRYEQYF	TGCGCCAGCAGCCCCTCAGGGGGCCGCTACGAGCAGTACTTC
NA	TRBV5-1	TRBJ2-7	TRBD1	CASSPKGANDEQYF	TGCGCCAGCAGCCCAAAGGGGGCGAACGACGAGCAGTACTTC
once	TRBV10-1	TRBJ2-7	NA	CASSKSDGTYEQYF	TGCGCCAGCAGTAAATCGGACGGGACCTACGAGCAGTACTTC
NA	TRBV5-4	TRBJ1-1	NA	CASSSERLNTEAFF	TGTGCCAGCAGCTCGGAGAGATTGAACACTGAAGCTTTCTTT
NA	TRBV6-6	TRBJ1-5	TRBD1	CASSSGQGSNQPQHF	TGTGCCAGCAGTTCGGGACAGGGGAGCAATCAGCCCCAGCATTTT
NA	TRBV2	TRBJ2-3	NA	CASSYSTDTQYF	TGTGCCAGCAGCTACAGCACAGATACGCAGTATTTT
NA	TRBV13	TRBJ2-3	NA	CASSRPTDTQYF	TGTGCCAGCAGCCGTCCCACAGATACGCAGTATTTT
NA	TRBV25-1	TRBJ2-7	TRBD1	CASSEWRTGSSSEQYF	TGTGCCAGCAGTGAATGGAGGACAGGGAGCTCTAGCGAGCAGTACTTC
NA	TRBV11-2	TRBJ2-7	TRBD2	CASSWGASGSGEQYF	TGTGCCAGCAGCTGGGGGGCTAGCGGGAGTGGCGAGCAGTACTTC
once	TRBV30	TRBJ2-7	NA	CAWSVSRNYEQYF	TGTGCCTGGAGTGTGAGTAGAAACTACGAGCAGTACTTC
NA	TRBV6-5	TRBJ2-3	TRBD1	CASRRDRVTDTQYF	TGTGCCAGCAGACGGGACAGAGTCACAGATACGCAGTATTTT
NA	TRBV5-4	TRBJ2-1	NA	CASTAARGGRNEQFF	TGTGCCAGCACCGCAGCAAGGGGAGGAAGAAATGAGCAGTTCTTC
NA	TRBV5-4	TRBJ1-1	NA	CASTVRGLMNTEAFF	TGTGCCAGCACCGTCCGGGGTCTTATGAACACTGAAGCTTTCTTT